Here is one T cell receptor (beta chain) with its context. The antigen is undetermined. The data were obtained in a study of STAT3 mutations in large granular lymphocyte leukemia. Overall study results and limits: In T-cell large granular lymphocyte leukemia, about half of patients showed multiple immunodominant subclonotypes.

Sequenced by immunoSEQ multiplex PCR; TCRdb stores in-frame clones only, minus some. In the table there are 35,000 to 40,000 clones, around nine tenths of which are singletons. The CDR3 length is 15 residues. Germline loops: CDR1 SEHNR, CDR2 FQNEAQ (reference sequence). After removal of 5 bases from V and 5 bases from J, the junction contained 9 bases not matched to a gene. The clonotype was recovered from a human donor with T large granular lymphocyte leukemia. Some clones in this sample may be carry-over from other donors' samples. The sequenced sample consisted of PBMCs. The rearrangement uses TRBV7-9 and TRBJ1-1, with 9 bases aligning to TRBD1. CDR3 coding DNA: TGTGCCAGCAGCCCAGCAACAGGGGGCAGGACTGAAGCTTTCTTT. It yields the protein CASSPATGGRTEAFF. The whole variable domain, remainder taken from reference TRBV7-9 and TRBJ1-1, is DTGVSQNPRHKITKRGQNVTFRCDPISEHNRLYWYRQTLGQGPEFLTYFQNEAQLEKSRLLSDRFSAERPKGSFSTLEIQRTEQGDSAMYLCASSPATGGRTEAFFGQGTRLTVV.